This T cell receptor (beta chain) was recovered during a study of T cells in Graves' hyperthyroidism and ophthalmopathy. Amplified TCR beta CDR3 regions came from RNA transcripts. HTBI primers drove first-round RT-PCR of the TCR CDR3. TCRdb re-called the multiplex PCR reads through MiXCR, storing one row per CDR3 protein. The table has nearly 600,000 distinct CDR3 sequences, about 15% seen once. V was cut by 2 bases and J by 0 bases, with 11 bases left in between. CDR3 length: 16 amino acids. Germline loops: CDR1 MNHNY, CDR2 SVGAGI (reference sequence). This clonotype was detected many times. This sequence was found in a young woman with Graves' hyperthyroidism that later progressed to Graves' ophthalmopathy. Material for sequencing was blood. V and J are TRBV6-6 and TRBJ2-1; D is ambiguous. The CDR3 is CASSYEARSSYNEQFF. The CDR3 DNA follows: TGTGCCAGCAGTTACGAGGCCAGGAGCTCCTACAATGAGCAGTTCTTC.